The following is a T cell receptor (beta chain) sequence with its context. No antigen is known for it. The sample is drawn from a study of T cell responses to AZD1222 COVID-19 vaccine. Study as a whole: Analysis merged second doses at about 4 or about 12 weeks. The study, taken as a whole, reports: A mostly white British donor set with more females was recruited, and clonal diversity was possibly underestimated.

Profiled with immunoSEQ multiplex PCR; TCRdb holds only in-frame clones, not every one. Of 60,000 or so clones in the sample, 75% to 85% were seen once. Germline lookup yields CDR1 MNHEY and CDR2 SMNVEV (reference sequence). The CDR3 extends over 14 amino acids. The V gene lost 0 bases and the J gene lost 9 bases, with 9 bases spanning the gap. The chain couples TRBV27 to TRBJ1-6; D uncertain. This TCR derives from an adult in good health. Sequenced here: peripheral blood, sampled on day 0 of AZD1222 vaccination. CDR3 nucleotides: TGTGCCAGCAGTTTATCACAGTCAAGTTCACCCCTCCACTTT. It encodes CASSLSQSSSPLHF.